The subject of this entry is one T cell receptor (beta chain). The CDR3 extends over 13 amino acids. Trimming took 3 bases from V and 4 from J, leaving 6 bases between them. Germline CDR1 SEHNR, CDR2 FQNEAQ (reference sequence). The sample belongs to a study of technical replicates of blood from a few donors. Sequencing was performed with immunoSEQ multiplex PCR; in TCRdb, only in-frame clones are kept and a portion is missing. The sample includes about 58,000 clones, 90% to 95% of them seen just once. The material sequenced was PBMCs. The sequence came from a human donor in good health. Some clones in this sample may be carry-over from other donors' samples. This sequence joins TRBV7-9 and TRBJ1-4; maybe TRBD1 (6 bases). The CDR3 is CASSFRGNEKLFF. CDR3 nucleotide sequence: TGTGCCAGCAGCTTCAGGGGTAATGAAAAACTGTTTTTT.